This section outlines one TCR beta chain sequence together with its context. Its antigen is not known. This may stem from a read error, because a much larger clone lies one nucleotide away. This record comes from a study of CD8 T cells in ankylosing spondylitis. General observations from the study: Typical of ankylosing spondylitis blood, it appeared, was a TCR beta motif of fewer than ten highly homologous variants. Before this, some motif variants had been reported in reactive arthritis synovial fluid and blood. It was reported that disease-linked clones were significantly enriched in matched ankylosing spondylitis synovial fluid.

Looked up from germline, CDR1 is SQVTM and CDR2 is ANQGSEA. The ends lost 6 bases at V and 1 base at J; junction bases unmatched: 5. This CDR3 is built from 13 residues. In making TCR beta libraries, quantitative 5'-RACE with molecular barcodes was used. TCRdb itself ran the 5' RACE reads through MiXCR, one entry per CDR3 protein. The sample holds 36,000 or so distinct CDR3 sequences, 4.5% to 6% seen once. This receptor was taken from a male donor with ankylosing spondylitis or in good health (not recorded which). The chain uses TRBV29-1 and TRBJ1-1, with TRBD1 identical over 7 bases. Sequencing was performed on blood, either unsorted or a sorted T cell fraction (not recorded which). CDR3 coding DNA: TGCAGCGTGGGGGACAGACAGAACACTGAAGCTTTCTTT. Protein product: CSVGDRQNTEAFF.